The next 18 T cell receptor beta chains were all read from a single sample in a study of blood T cell repertoires in COVID-19. Clones were sequenced by immunoSEQ multiplex PCR, and TCRdb holds only the in-frame ones, with some missing. The sample lists about 64,000 clones, approximately 75% seen once, with under 15% in the top ten. Sequencing was performed on peripheral blood. These receptors all come from an elderly man with acute or convalescent COVID-19.

The V and J genes are TRBV13 and TRBJ1-6, with D maybe TRBD1 (6 bases). Germline V gene lookup returns CDR1 PRHDT and CDR2 FYEKMQ (reference sequence). The CDR3 runs 14 residues. The V end was cut by 2 bases, the J end by 13 bases, with 15 bases between. The CDR3 DNA follows: TGTGCCAGCAGCTTACAGGGGTCCTTTCTCCCCCTCCACTTT. This codes for CASSLQGSFLPLHF.

CDR3 sequence (DNA): TGTGCCAGCAGCTTGGACAGGAGCAATCAGCCCCAGCATTTT. Encoded protein: CASSLDRSNQPQHF. The chain combines TRBV5-5 with TRBJ1-5; maybe TRBD1 (5 bases). V was trimmed by 0 bases and J by 1 base, leaving 5 bases between them. The CDR3 sequence is 14 residues long. Germline assignment: CDR1 SGHKS and CDR2 YYEKEE (reference sequence). Together with reference TRBV5-5 and TRBJ1-5, the CDR3 gives the full variable domain: DAGVTQSPTHLIKTRGQQVTLRCSPISGHKSVSWYQQVLGQGPQFIFQYYEKEERGRGNFPDRFSARQFPNYSSELNVNALLLGDSALYLCASSLDRSNQPQHFGDGTRLSIL.

V gene TRBV2 combines with J gene TRBJ1-5, with D maybe TRBD1 (5 bases). CDR3 size: 15 residues. Per germline, CDR1 SNHLY and CDR2 FYNNEI. The V gene lost 1 base and the J gene lost 5 bases, with 12 bases spanning the gap. CDR3 nucleotide sequence: TGTGCCAGCAGTGAAGGGGGCAGGGCCCATCAGCCCCAGCATTTT. Encoded protein: CASSEGGRAHQPQHF.

The gene calls are TRBV6-6 and TRBJ2-2; 12 positions agree with TRBD2. V shed 7 bases and J 5 bases; nucleotides not matched to a gene: 5. Germline values: CDR1 MNHNY, CDR2 SVGAGI (reference sequence). The CDR3 runs 15 residues. CDR3 amino acids: CASKGLAGTTGELFF. In nucleotides, the CDR3 is TGTGCCAGCAAAGGACTAGCGGGGACAACCGGGGAGCTGTTTTTT.

The CDR3 loop is CASSYQADTQYF. In nucleotides, the CDR3 is TGTGCCAGCAGTTACCAAGCGGATACGCAGTATTTT. The rearrangement joins TRBV7-2 to TRBJ2-3, with D uncertain. This CDR3 has 12 amino acids. The germline CDR1 and CDR2 sequences are SGHTA and FQGNSA. V lost 6 bases, J lost 6 bases, and 10 bases lay in between.

This clone was detected once. V and J are TRBV11-2 and TRBJ2-5; 11 nucleotides line up with TRBD1. The junction had 7 bases not matched to a gene; V was cut back by 2 bases and J by 5 bases. The CDR3 sequence is 16 residues long. CDR1 SGHAT and CDR2 FQNNGV come from the germline V gene. This CDR3 reads CASSLTAGTGGETQYF. The CDR3 coding sequence is TGTGCCAGCAGCTTAACCGCGGGGACAGGGGGTGAGACCCAGTACTTC.

This rearrangement joins TRBV2 to TRBJ1-6; D gene uncertain. The V gene lost 4 bases and the J gene lost 9 bases, with 16 bases spanning the gap. The germline gives CDR1 SNHLY, CDR2 FYNNEI. The CDR3 consists of 15 residues. The CDR3 sequence: CASSGQAARGSPLHF. The CDR3 DNA sequence: TGTGCCAGCAGTGGTCAAGCGGCCCGGGGTTCACCCCTCCACTTT.

The V and J genes are TRBV19 and TRBJ1-3, with D maybe TRBD1 (6 bases). CDR3 size: 13 residues. V was cut by 8 bases and J by 1 base, with 9 bases left in between. The germline V gene encodes CDR1 LNHDA and CDR2 SQIVND (reference sequence). For the CDR3, the DNA is TGTGCCAGTTGCACAGGGTCTGGAAACACCATATATTTT. Amino acids: CASCTGSGNTIYF.

The chain employs TRBV19 and TRBJ2-5, with no clear D. This CDR3 region has 15 residues. The germline CDR1 and CDR2 sequences are LNHDA and SQIVND (reference sequence). Trimming pared 1 base from V and 5 bases from J, leaving 14 bases between. Written as DNA, the CDR3 is TGTGCCAGTAGTATAGGGCTAGTCTATGGCGAGACCCAGTACTTC. Translated, it gives CASSIGLVYGETQYF.

V is TRBV2 and J is TRBJ1-5; the match to TRBD1 covers 7 bases. Unmatched junction bases numbered 9, after V lost 8 bases and J lost 2 bases. In germline, CDR1 is SNHLY, CDR2 FYNNEI. This CDR3 region has 15 residues. The chain's CDR3 is CASLSQGVGNQPQHF. CDR3 coding DNA: TGTGCCAGCTTATCGCAGGGGGTGGGCAATCAGCCCCAGCATTTT.

This rearrangement joins TRBV7-9 to TRBJ2-7, with 7 positions matching TRBD1. Germline loops: CDR1 SEHNR, CDR2 FQNEAQ (reference sequence). With 2 bases clipped from V and 1 base from J, the junction kept 8 bases outside the gene matches. This CDR3 comprises 16 residues. The CDR3 nucleotides read TGTGCCAGCAGCTTACCCCGGGACAGTGATTCCTACGAGCAGTACTTC. This sequence encodes CASSLPRDSDSYEQYF. Supplemented by reference TRBV7-9 and TRBJ2-7, the full variable domain reads DTGVSQNPRHKITKRGQNVTFRCDPISEHNRLYWYRQTLGQGPEFLTYFQNEAQLEKSRLLSDRFSAERPKGSFSTLEIQRTEQGDSAMYLCASSLPRDSDSYEQYFGPGTRLTVT.

The CDR3, as DNA: TGTGCCAGCAGTTTGGGACAGGACTATGGCTACACCTTC. Translating gives CASSLGQDYGYTF. The chain combines TRBV27 with TRBJ1-2, with TRBD1 identical over 8 bases. Germline CDR1 reads MNHEY; CDR2 reads SMNVEV (reference sequence). V lost 3 bases to trimming and J lost 3 bases; unmatched junction nucleotides: 0. This CDR3 is built from 13 residues.

The sample holds one count of this clone. The chain carries TRBV18 and TRBJ2-5; possibly TRBD2 for D (6 bases). Germline V CDR1 and CDR2: KGHSH, LQKENI. The CDR3 totals 14 residues. V was shortened by 3 bases and J by 1 base, with 9 bases between the two germline ends. CDR3 protein: CASSPGGLQETQYF. CDR3 bases: TGTGCCAGCTCACCGGGGGGTCTCCAAGAGACCCAGTACTTC.

The chain couples TRBV11-2 to TRBJ2-5; possibly TRBD1 for D (6 bases). The ends were cut back, 5 bases at V and 5 bases at J, with 15 bases in the middle. Germline CDR1 is SGHAT and CDR2 is FQNNGV. The CDR3 contains 14 residues. The CDR3 DNA reads as TGTGCCAGCAGCGGACAGCCTTCAGGGGAGACCCAGTACTTC. Its protein is CASSGQPSGETQYF.

This clone has a handful of counts. The genes are TRBV4-2 and TRBJ2-7, with 7 nucleotides matching TRBD2. V dropped 1 base and J dropped 1; count of bases not matched to a gene: 4. The CDR3 has 15 amino acids. CDR1 LGHNA and CDR2 YNFKEQ come from the germline V gene. The CDR3: CASSQGEGGSYEQYF. In nucleotides, the CDR3 is TGTGCCAGCAGCCAAGGGGAGGGAGGATCCTACGAGCAGTACTTC.

This rearrangement joins TRBV2 to TRBJ1-5; 8 bases line up with TRBD1. V shed 4 bases and J 3 bases; nucleotides not matched to a gene: 5. CDR3 length: 15 residues. CDR1 is SNHLY, CDR2 FYNNEI, per germline. The DNA for the CDR3 is TGTGCCAGCAGTGCAGGGGGCAGGAACAATCAGCCCCAGCATTTT. This encodes CASSAGGRNNQPQHF.

The chain uses TRBV11-2 and TRBJ2-1; D is perhaps TRBD1 (5 bases). From germline, CDR1 is SGHAT and CDR2 FQNNGV. V was trimmed by 5 bases and J by 8 bases, leaving 10 bases between them. The length of the CDR3 is 12 residues. The CDR3 region has the DNA TGTGCCAGCAGCGAAAGGGGTCATGAGCAGTTCTTC. Translating gives CASSERGHEQFF.

The V and J genes are TRBV7-2 and TRBJ2-5, with a tentative D call TRBD1 (6 bases). The CDR3 extends over 15 amino acids. Germline CDR1 SGHTA, CDR2 FQGNSA. Trimming removed 3 bases from V and 4 bases from J, with 15 bases in between. The CDR3 here is CASSFVAGVGETQYF. For the CDR3, the DNA is TGTGCCAGCAGCTTTGTTGCAGGGGTTGGAGAGACCCAGTACTTC.